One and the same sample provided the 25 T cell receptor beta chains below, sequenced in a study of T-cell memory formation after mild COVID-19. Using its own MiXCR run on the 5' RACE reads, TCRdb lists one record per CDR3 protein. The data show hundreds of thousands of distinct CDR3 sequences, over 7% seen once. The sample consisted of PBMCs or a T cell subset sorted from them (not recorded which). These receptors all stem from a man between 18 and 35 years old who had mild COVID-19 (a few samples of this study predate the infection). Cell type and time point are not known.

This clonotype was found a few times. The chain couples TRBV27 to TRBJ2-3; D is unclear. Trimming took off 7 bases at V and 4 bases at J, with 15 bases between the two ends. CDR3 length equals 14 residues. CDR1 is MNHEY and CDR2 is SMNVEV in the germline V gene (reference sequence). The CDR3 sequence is CASTAVARSDTQYF. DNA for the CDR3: TGTGCCAGCACGGCAGTGGCGAGGTCAGATACGCAGTATTTT.

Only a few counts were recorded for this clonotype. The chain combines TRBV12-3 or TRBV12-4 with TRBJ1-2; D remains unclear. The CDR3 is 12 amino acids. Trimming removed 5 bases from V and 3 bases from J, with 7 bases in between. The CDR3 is CASSHPDYGYTF. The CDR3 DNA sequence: TGTGCCAGCAGTCACCCCGACTATGGCTACACCTTC.

The CDR3 bases are TGTGCCAGCAGCTTAAAGACCATCCCAGATACGCAGTATTTT. As protein: CASSLKTIPDTQYF. This chain joins TRBV7-3 and TRBJ2-3; D gene unclear. CDR1 and CDR2 (germline): SGHTA, FQGTGA. The CDR3 extends over 14 amino acids. Trimming pared 1 base from V and 4 bases from J, leaving 9 bases between.

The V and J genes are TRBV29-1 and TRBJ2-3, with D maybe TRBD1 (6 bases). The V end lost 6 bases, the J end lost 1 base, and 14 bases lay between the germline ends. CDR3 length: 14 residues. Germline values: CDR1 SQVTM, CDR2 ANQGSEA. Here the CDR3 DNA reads TGCAGCGTGGGGTTTGGGGGCGGCACAGATACGCAGTATTTT. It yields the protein CSVGFGGGTDTQYF.

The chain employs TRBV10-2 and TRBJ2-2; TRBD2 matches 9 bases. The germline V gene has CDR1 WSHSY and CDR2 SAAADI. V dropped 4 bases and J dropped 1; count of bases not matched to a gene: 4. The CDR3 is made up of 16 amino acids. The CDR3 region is CASSGRTSENTGELFF. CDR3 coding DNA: TGCGCCAGCAGTGGACGGACTAGCGAGAACACCGGGGAGCTGTTTTTT.

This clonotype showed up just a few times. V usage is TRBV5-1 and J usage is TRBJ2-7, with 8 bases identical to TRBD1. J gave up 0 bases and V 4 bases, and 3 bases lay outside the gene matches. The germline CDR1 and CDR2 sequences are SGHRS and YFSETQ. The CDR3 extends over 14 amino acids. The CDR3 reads CASSPGQGSYEQYV. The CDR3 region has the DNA TGCGCCAGCAGCCCCGGACAGGGCTCCTACGAGCAGTACGTC.

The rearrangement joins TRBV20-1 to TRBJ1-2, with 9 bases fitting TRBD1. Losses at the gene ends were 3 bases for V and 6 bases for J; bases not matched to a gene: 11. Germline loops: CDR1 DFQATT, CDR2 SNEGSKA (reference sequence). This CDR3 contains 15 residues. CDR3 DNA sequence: TGCAGTGCTAGTAAAAACAGGGGGCTCCTGGATGGCTACACCTTC. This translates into CSASKNRGLLDGYTF.

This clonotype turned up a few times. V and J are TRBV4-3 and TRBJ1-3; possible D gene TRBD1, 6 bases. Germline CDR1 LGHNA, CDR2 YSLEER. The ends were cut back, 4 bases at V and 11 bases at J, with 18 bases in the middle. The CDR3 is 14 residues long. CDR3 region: CASSPTRTAGSIYF. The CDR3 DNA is TGCGCCAGCAGCCCCACCCGGACAGCGGGGTCCATATATTTT.

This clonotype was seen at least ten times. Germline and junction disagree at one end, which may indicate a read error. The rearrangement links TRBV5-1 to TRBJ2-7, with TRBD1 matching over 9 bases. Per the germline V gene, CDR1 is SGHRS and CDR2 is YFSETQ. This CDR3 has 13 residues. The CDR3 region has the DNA TGTGCCAGCAGTTTGGGACAGGGCGGCGAGCAGTACTTC. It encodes CASSLGQGGEQYF.

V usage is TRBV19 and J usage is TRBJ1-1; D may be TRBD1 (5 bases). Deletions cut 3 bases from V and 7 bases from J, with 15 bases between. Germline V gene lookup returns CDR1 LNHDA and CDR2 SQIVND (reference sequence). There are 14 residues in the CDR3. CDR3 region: CASSIFTGRGEAFF. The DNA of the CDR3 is TGTGCCAGTAGTATCTTCACGGGGCGGGGTGAAGCTTTCTTT.

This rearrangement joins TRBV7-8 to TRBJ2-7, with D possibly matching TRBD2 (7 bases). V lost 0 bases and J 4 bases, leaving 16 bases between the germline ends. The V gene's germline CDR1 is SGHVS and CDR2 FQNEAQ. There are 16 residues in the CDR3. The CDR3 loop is CASSLAGGGLRYEQYF. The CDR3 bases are TGTGCCAGCAGCTTAGCTGGCGGGGGCCTCAGGTACGAGCAGTACTTC. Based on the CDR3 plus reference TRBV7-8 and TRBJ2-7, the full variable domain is GAGVSQSPRYKVAKRGQDVALRCDPISGHVSLFWYQQALGQGPEFLTYFQNEAQLDKSGLPSDRFFAERPEGSVSTLKIQRTQQEDSAVYLCASSLAGGGLRYEQYFGPGTRLTVT.

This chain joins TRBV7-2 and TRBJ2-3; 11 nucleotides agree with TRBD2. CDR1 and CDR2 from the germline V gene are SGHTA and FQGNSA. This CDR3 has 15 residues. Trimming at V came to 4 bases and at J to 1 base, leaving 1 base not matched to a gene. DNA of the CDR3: TGTGCCAGCAGCTGGGGACTAGCGGGCACAGATACGCAGTATTTT. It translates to CASSWGLAGTDTQYF.

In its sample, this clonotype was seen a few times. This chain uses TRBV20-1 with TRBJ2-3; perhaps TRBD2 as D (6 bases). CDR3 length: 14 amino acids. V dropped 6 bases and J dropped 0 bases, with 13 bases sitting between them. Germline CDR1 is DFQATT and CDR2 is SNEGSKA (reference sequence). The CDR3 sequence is CSARRVDSTDTQYF. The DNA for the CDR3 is TGCAGTGCCCGGAGGGTTGACAGCACAGATACGCAGTATTTT.

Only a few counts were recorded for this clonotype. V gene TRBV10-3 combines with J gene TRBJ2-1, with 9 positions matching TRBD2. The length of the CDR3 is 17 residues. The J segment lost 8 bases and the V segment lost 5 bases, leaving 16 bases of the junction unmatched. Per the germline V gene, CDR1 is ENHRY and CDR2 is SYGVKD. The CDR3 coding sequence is TGTGCCATCAGTACCCCCCAGGCGGGGGGGCCGTTTGATGAGCAGTTCTTC. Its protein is CAISTPQAGGPFDEQFF.

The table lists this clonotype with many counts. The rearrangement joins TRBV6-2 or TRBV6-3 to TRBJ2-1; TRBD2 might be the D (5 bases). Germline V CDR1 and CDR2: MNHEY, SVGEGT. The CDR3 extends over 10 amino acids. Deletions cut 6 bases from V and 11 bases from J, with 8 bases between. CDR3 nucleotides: TGTGCCAGCAGGGGAGCCCAGCAGTTCTTC. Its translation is CASRGAQQFF.

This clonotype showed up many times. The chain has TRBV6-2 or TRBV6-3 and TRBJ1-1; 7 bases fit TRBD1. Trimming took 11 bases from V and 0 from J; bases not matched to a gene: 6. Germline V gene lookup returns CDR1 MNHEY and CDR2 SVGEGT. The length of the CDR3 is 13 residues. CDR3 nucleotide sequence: TGTGCCGCCGGGACAGACATGAACACTGAAGCTTTCTTT. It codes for CAAGTDMNTEAFF.

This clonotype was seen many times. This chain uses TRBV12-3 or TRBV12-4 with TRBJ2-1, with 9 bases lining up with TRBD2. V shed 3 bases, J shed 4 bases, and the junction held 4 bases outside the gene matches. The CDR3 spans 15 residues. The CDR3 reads CASSLELAGYNEQFF. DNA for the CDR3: TGTGCCAGCAGTTTGGAACTAGCGGGTTACAATGAGCAGTTCTTC.

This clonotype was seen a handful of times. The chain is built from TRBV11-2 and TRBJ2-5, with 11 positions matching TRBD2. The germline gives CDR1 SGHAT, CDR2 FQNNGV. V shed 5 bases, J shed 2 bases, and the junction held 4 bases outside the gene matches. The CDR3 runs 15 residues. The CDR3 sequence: CASSRVAGGQETQYF. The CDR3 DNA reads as TGTGCCAGCAGCCGAGTAGCGGGGGGGCAAGAGACCCAGTACTTC.

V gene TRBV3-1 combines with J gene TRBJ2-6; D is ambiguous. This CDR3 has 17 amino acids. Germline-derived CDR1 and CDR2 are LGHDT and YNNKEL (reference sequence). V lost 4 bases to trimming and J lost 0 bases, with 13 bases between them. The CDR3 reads CASSRWQNPSGANVLTF. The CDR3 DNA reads TGTGCCAGCAGCCGATGGCAGAACCCCTCTGGGGCCAACGTCCTGACTTTC.

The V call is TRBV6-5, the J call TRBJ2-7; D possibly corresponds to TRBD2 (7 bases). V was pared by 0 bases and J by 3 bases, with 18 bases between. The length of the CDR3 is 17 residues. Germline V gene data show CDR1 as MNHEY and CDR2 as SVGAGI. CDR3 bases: TGTGCCAGCAGTTACTCGAAGTTGGGGGGGCCTGTCTACGAGCAGTACTTC. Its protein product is CASSYSKLGGPVYEQYF.

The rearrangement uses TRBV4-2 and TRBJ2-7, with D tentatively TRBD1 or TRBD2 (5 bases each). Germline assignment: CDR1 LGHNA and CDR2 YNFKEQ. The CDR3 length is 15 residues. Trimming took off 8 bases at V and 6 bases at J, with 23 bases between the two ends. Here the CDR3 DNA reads TGTGCCAGCCGGCAGGGAGACCGATCTCTTTTCGAGCAGTACTTC. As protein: CASRQGDRSLFEQYF.

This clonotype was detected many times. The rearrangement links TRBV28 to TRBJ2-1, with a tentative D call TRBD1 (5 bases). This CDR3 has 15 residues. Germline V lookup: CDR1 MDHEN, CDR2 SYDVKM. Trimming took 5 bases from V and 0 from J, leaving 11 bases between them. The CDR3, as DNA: TGTGCCAGCAGTCCCCAGGGCGGCTCCTACAATGAGCAGTTCTTC. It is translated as CASSPQGGSYNEQFF.

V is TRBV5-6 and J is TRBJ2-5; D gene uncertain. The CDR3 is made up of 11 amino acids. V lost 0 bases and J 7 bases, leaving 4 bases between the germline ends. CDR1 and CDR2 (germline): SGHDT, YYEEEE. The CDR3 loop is CASSLDGTQYF. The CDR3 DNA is TGTGCCAGCAGCTTGGACGGGACCCAGTACTTC.

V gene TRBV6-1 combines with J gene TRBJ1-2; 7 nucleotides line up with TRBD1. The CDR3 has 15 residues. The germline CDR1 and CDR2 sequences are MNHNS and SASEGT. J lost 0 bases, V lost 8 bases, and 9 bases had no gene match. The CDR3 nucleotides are TGTGCCAGCCAGGGGGGCCGGAATGCTAACTATGGCTACACCTTC. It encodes CASQGGRNANYGYTF.

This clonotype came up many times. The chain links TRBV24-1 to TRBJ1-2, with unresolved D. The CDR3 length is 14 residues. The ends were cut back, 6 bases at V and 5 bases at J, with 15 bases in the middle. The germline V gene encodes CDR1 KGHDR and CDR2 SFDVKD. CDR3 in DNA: TGTGCCACCAGTCCCGGAAGTTCGGTATATGGCTACACCTTC. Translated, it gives CATSPGSSVYGYTF.